These 29 T cell receptor beta chains were sequenced from one sample in a study of blood T cell repertoires in COVID-19. Libraries were prepared by immunoSEQ multiplex PCR; TCRdb keeps only in-frame clonotypes and omits some of them. Of approximately 160,000 clones in the sample, about 80% were seen once. Sequenced: peripheral blood. These receptors all come from a man in his sixties with acute or convalescent COVID-19.

V is TRBV15 and J is TRBJ1-5, with D uncertain. Germline V gene lookup returns CDR1 LNHNV and CDR2 YYDKDF (reference sequence). The V and J ends lost 6 bases and 0 bases respectively, with 9 bases between them. The CDR3 runs 14 residues. For the CDR3, the DNA is TGTGCCACCAGGGAGGAAGGTAGCAATCAGCCCCAGCATTTT. Protein: CATREEGSNQPQHF. Full variable domain (rest looked up from reference TRBV15 and TRBJ1-5): DAMVIQNPRYQVTQFGKPVTLSCSQTLNHNVMYWYQQKSSQAPKLLFHYYDKDFNNEADTPDNFQSRRPNTSFCFLDIRSPGLGDTAMYLCATREEGSNQPQHFGDGTRLSIL.

The rearrangement uses TRBV15 and TRBJ1-1; tentative D call: TRBD1 (6 bases). Per the germline V gene, CDR1 is LNHNV and CDR2 is YYDKDF (reference sequence). The V end lost 0 bases, the J end lost 1 base, and 9 bases lay between the germline ends. This CDR3 contains 15 residues. The CDR3 reads CATSRDRGSNTEAFF. The CDR3 bases are TGTGCCACCAGCAGAGATAGGGGGTCGAACACTGAAGCTTTCTTT.

This clone was seen a single time. The chain joins TRBV18 to TRBJ2-5; 11 bases fit TRBD1. This CDR3 spans 15 amino acids. Unmatched junction bases numbered 5, after V lost 3 bases and J lost 5 bases. Per germline, CDR1 KGHSH and CDR2 LQKENI. CDR3 nucleotides: TGTGCCAGCTCACCTGGACAGGGGGCGCGGGAGACCCAGTACTTC. The encoded protein is CASSPGQGARETQYF. Based on the CDR3 plus reference TRBV18 and TRBJ2-5, the full variable domain is NAGVMQNPRHLVRRRGQEARLRCSPMKGHSHVYWYRQLPEEGLKFMVYLQKENIIDESGMPKERFSAEFPKEGPSILRIQQVVRGDSAAYFCASSPGQGARETQYFGPGTRLLVL.

The CDR3 reads CASSLPPNRGNEQFF. In DNA, the CDR3 is TGTGCCAGCAGCTTGCCTCCCAACAGGGGGAATGAGCAGTTCTTC. V is TRBV5-4 and J is TRBJ2-1; TRBD1 matches 8 bases. With V trimmed by 1 base and J by 7 bases, 7 bases remained unmatched. Germline V lookup: CDR1 SGHNT, CDR2 YYREEE (reference sequence). The CDR3 runs to 15 residues.

The CDR3 reads CASGRGQGNTGELFF. CDR3 DNA: TGTGCTAGTGGACGGGGACAGGGGAACACCGGGGAGCTGTTTTTT. The genes are TRBV12-5 and TRBJ2-2; TRBD1 agrees at 9 bases. The ends lost 6 bases at V and 1 base at J; junction bases unmatched: 3. CDR3 size: 15 residues. Per the germline V gene, CDR1 is LGHNT and CDR2 is FRNRAP.

V usage is TRBV18 and J usage is TRBJ1-2, with D perhaps matching TRBD1 (5 bases). The CDR3 contains 12 residues. Germline-derived CDR1 and CDR2 are KGHSH and LQKENI. The V gene lost 4 bases and the J gene lost 7 bases, with 10 bases spanning the gap. The CDR3 coding sequence is TGTGCCAGCTCACTTGGACAAGGTGGCTACACCTTC. It encodes CASSLGQGGYTF.

The chain links TRBV5-1 to TRBJ2-7; 9 bases are a match to TRBD1. Germline values: CDR1 SGHRS, CDR2 YFSETQ. The CDR3 has 14 residues. V gave up 3 bases and J gave up 3 bases; unmatched junction bases: 4. CDR3 DNA sequence: TGCGCCAGCAGCTGGGGACAGGGAAACTACGAGCAGTACTTC. Its translation: CASSWGQGNYEQYF.

The chain joins TRBV30 to TRBJ1-2; no reliable D call. Germline values: CDR1 GTSNPN, CDR2 SVGIG (reference sequence). V lost 8 bases, J lost 4 bases, and 14 bases lay in between. The CDR3 covers 12 residues. This chain's CDR3 is CARSNRIYGYTF. As DNA, the CDR3 is TGTGCCCGAAGTAACAGAATCTATGGCTACACCTTC.

The chain combines TRBV2 with TRBJ2-1; perhaps TRBD2 as D (7 bases). Trimming pared 7 bases from V and 6 bases from J, leaving 13 bases between. This CDR3 comprises 13 residues. Germline CDR1 and CDR2: SNHLY and FYNNEI. CDR3 sequence: CASTGGPSNEQFF. CDR3 in DNA: TGTGCCAGCACCGGGGGGCCAAGCAATGAGCAGTTCTTC.

This clone was counted only a few times. The chain uses TRBV7-3 and TRBJ2-7; 13 bases fit TRBD2. The V segment lost 6 bases and the J segment 2 bases; nucleotides outside the gene matches: 1. The CDR3 runs 14 residues. Germline CDR1 reads SGHTA; CDR2 reads FQGTGA. As DNA, the CDR3 is TGTGCCAGCAGAACTAGCGGGGGGGCCTACGAGCAGTACTTC. Its translation: CASRTSGGAYEQYF.

V gene TRBV27 combines with J gene TRBJ1-1; 10 nucleotides line up with TRBD1. Unmatched junction bases numbered 15, after V lost 6 bases and J lost 5 bases. The CDR3 is 17 amino acids. Per germline, CDR1 MNHEY and CDR2 SMNVEV (reference sequence). CDR3 region: CASSYSGQGRVGTEAFF. The CDR3 DNA reads TGTGCCAGCAGCTACTCGGGACAGGGGCGAGTAGGGACTGAAGCTTTCTTT.

V gene TRBV18 combines with J gene TRBJ2-1; 7 nucleotides line up with TRBD2. The germline CDR1 and CDR2 sequences are KGHSH and LQKENI. Germline trimming cut 0 bases from V and 5 bases from J; bases unmatched to any gene: 4. The CDR3 spans 15 residues. The CDR3 bases are TGTGCCAGCTCACCACCGGGAGGGTCCGACAATGAGCAGTTCTTC. Translated, it gives CASSPPGGSDNEQFF.

V gene TRBV30 combines with J gene TRBJ1-3; 8 bases match TRBD1. The CDR3 spans 15 residues. The V gene end was trimmed by 3 bases and the J gene end by 2 bases; junction bases not matched to a gene: 6. Per germline, CDR1 GTSNPN and CDR2 SVGIG (reference sequence). CDR3 sequence: CAWRARTGPGNTIYF. As DNA, the CDR3 is TGTGCCTGGAGGGCCCGGACAGGGCCTGGAAACACCATATATTTT. The full variable domain, completed using reference TRBV30 and TRBJ1-3, is SQTIHQWPATLVQPVGSPLSLECTVEGTSNPNLYWYRQAAGRGLQLLFYSVGIGQISSEVPQNLSASRPQDRQFILSSKKLLLSDSGFYLCAWRARTGPGNTIYFGEGSWLTVV.

In its sample, this clone was seen once. The CDR3 DNA reads TGTGCCAGCAGCTCCGGACGGGAGAACACCGGGGAGCTGTTTTTT. It yields the protein CASSSGRENTGELFF. The chain couples TRBV9 to TRBJ2-2; tentative D call: TRBD2 (5 bases). Germline V gene sequence: CDR1 SGDLS, CDR2 YYNGEE. The CDR3 has 15 residues. The V gene lost 4 bases and the J gene lost 1 base, with 11 bases spanning the gap.

The chain links TRBV5-1 to TRBJ2-4, with 14 bases that match TRBD2. The germline V gene has CDR1 SGHRS and CDR2 YFSETQ. This CDR3 is 16 amino acids long. The V and J ends lost 4 bases and 6 bases, in that order; junction bases with no gene match: 6. CDR3 sequence (DNA): TGCGCCAGCAGCCCGGGACTAGCGGGGGAGGGAAACATTCAGTACTTC. Amino acids: CASSPGLAGEGNIQYF.

The chain couples TRBV23-1 to TRBJ1-1; maybe TRBD1 (6 bases). TRBV23-1 qualifies as an ORF whose function is uncertain. CDR3 length equals 15 residues. Trimming shortened V by 1 base and J by 5 bases, and 14 bases separated the two germline ends. The CDR3 coding sequence is TGCGCCAGCAGTCAATTACCCAGGGGTAAGACTGAAGCTTTCTTT. It encodes CASSQLPRGKTEAFF.

CDR3 nucleotide sequence: TGTGCCAGCAGCTTAGCATCGGGACAGGGCGTCGCGCAGTACTTC. Its translation: CASSLASGQGVAQYF. This sequence joins TRBV7-9 and TRBJ2-7; 9 nucleotides line up with TRBD1. V lost 0 bases to trimming and J lost 9 bases; unmatched junction nucleotides: 9. CDR1 is SEHNR, CDR2 FQNEAQ, per germline (reference sequence). This CDR3 is 15 amino acids long.

The chain combines TRBV2 with TRBJ1-4; tentative D call: TRBD1 (6 bases). Germline V CDR1 and CDR2: SNHLY, FYNNEI. The CDR3 length is 14 residues. V was trimmed by 6 bases and J by 8 bases, leaving 16 bases between them. CDR3 amino acids: CASSRRQVREKLFF. CDR3 coding DNA: TGTGCCAGCAGCCGAAGACAGGTTCGGGAAAAACTGTTTTTT.

The chain carries TRBV19 and TRBJ1-4, with D perhaps matching TRBD1 (5 bases). This CDR3 has 14 amino acids. Looked up from germline, CDR1 is LNHDA and CDR2 is SQIVND (reference sequence). The ends were cut back, 6 bases at V and 5 bases at J, with 13 bases in the middle. CDR3 loop: CASSTNRQNEKLFF. The CDR3 bases are TGTGCCAGTAGCACCAATCGACAGAATGAAAAACTGTTTTTT.

This chain links TRBV9 with TRBJ2-5; 10 bases agree with TRBD2. The trim removed 4 bases at V and 5 bases at J, leaving 8 bases unmatched. Germline values: CDR1 SGDLS, CDR2 YYNGEE. CDR3 length equals 15 residues. DNA for the CDR3: TGTGCCAGCAGCACCCTAGCGGGGGACGGGGAGACCCAGTACTTC. Amino acids: CASSTLAGDGETQYF.

The V and J genes are TRBV28 and TRBJ1-2; D gene unclear. The CDR3 is 16 residues long. The V and J ends lost 4 bases and 1 base respectively, with 16 bases between them. From germline, CDR1 is MDHEN and CDR2 SYDVKM. This CDR3 reads CASSSAAEGLNYGYTF. CDR3 coding DNA: TGTGCCAGCAGTTCGGCCGCAGAGGGCCTTAACTATGGCTACACCTTC.

This clone occurred a few times. CDR3 in DNA: TGCAGCGTCGGGAGGACTGAAGCTTTCTTT. Translated, it gives CSVGRTEAFF. The genes are TRBV29-1 and TRBJ1-1; D is ambiguous. CDR1 is SQVTM and CDR2 is ANQGSEA in the germline V gene. The germline V and J ends were trimmed by 6 bases and 5 bases, with 7 bases remaining between them. This CDR3 comprises 10 residues.

The chain employs TRBV28 and TRBJ1-5; D possibly corresponds to TRBD1 (6 bases). The CDR3 has 15 residues. From germline, CDR1 is MDHEN and CDR2 SYDVKM. Trimming left V 4 bases short and J 4 bases short, with 14 bases between. In DNA form, the CDR3 reads TGTGCCAGCAGTTCCACCGGGACAAGGAATCAGCCCCAGCATTTT. Translation: CASSSTGTRNQPQHF.

The chain combines TRBV6-5 with TRBJ1-2, with a tentative D call TRBD1 (6 bases). Per the germline V gene, CDR1 is MNHEY and CDR2 is SVGAGI. The CDR3 is made up of 15 amino acids. V lost 6 bases to trimming and J lost 4 bases, with 18 bases between them. CDR3 residues: CASSPTLTGSYGYTF. For the CDR3, the DNA is TGTGCCAGCAGCCCCACTTTGACAGGTTCCTATGGCTACACCTTC.

The rearrangement links TRBV29-1 to TRBJ2-1, with 7 bases identical to TRBD2. The V gene end was trimmed by 3 bases and the J gene end by 2 bases; junction bases not matched to a gene: 4. This CDR3 is 14 amino acids long. Germline CDR1 is SQVTM and CDR2 is ANQGSEA. The CDR3 coding sequence is TGCAGCGTTGACTCCGGGGGGACCTACAATGAGCAGTTCTTC. Amino acids: CSVDSGGTYNEQFF.

The genes are TRBV4-1 and TRBJ1-2; maybe TRBD1 (6 bases). V was trimmed by 0 bases and J by 4 bases, leaving 12 bases between them. The CDR3 covers 15 residues. The V gene's germline CDR1 is MGHRA and CDR2 YSYEKL. The CDR3 protein is CASSQEGTPFYGYTF. CDR3 sequence (DNA): TGCGCCAGCAGCCAAGAAGGGACACCTTTCTATGGCTACACCTTC.

V is TRBV5-1 and J is TRBJ1-6, with 8 bases lining up with TRBD1. Trimming took 4 bases from V and 6 from J; bases not matched to a gene: 3. Germline CDR1 reads SGHRS; CDR2 reads YFSETQ. This CDR3 has 14 amino acids. Written as DNA, the CDR3 is TGCGCCAGCAGCAGGGACAGGCTTAATTCACCCCTCCACTTT. This translates into CASSRDRLNSPLHF.

This clone was seen only once. The genes are TRBV7-8 and TRBJ1-1; TRBD1 matches 9 bases. The CDR3 has 13 residues. Losses at the gene ends were 1 base for V and 10 bases for J; bases not matched to a gene: 4. Germline lookup yields CDR1 SGHVS and CDR2 FQNEAQ. CDR3 bases: TGTGCCAGCAGCTTAGGGACAGGGGTAGGAGCTTTCTTT. Protein product: CASSLGTGVGAFF.

The V gene is TRBV6-1, the J gene TRBJ1-1; TRBD1 agrees at 10 bases. Trimming cost V 4 bases and J 6 bases; bases outside gene matches: 11. Germline CDR1 reads MNHNS; CDR2 reads SASEGT. This CDR3 is 16 amino acids long. Here the CDR3 reads CASSALPGTGVPEAFF. CDR3 DNA: TGTGCCAGCAGTGCCCTTCCGGGGACAGGGGTTCCTGAAGCTTTCTTT.